Below are 15 T cell receptor beta chains sequenced from a single sample in a study of T cell responses to AZD1222 COVID-19 vaccine. The method was immunoSEQ multiplex PCR; TCRdb's version includes in-frame clones alone and lacks a portion of them. There are some 140,000 clones in the sample; 92% occur only once, and about 3% lies in the top ten. Specimen: peripheral blood, collected on day 0 of AZD1222 vaccination. The origin of the receptors is an adult in good health.

The chain is built from TRBV19 and TRBJ1-2; no definite D call. V lost 0 bases and J lost 4, with 9 bases in between. This CDR3 spans 14 amino acids. Looked up from germline, CDR1 is LNHDA and CDR2 is SQIVND (reference sequence). The DNA of the CDR3 is TGTGCCAGTAGTATAGATCCGGATAGCTATGGCTACACCTTC. Amino acids: CASSIDPDSYGYTF.

V and J are TRBV2 and TRBJ2-3; no reliable D call. Trimming cost V 6 bases and J 0 bases, with 10 bases left between them. The CDR3 extends over 14 amino acids. Germline V lookup: CDR1 SNHLY, CDR2 FYNNEI. In DNA, the CDR3 is TGTGCCAGCAGGCCAGCCTTTAGCACAGATACGCAGTATTTT. This translates into CASRPAFSTDTQYF.

The chain carries TRBV18 and TRBJ1-5; D not resolved. The CDR3 runs to 14 residues. Germline V gene data show CDR1 as KGHSH and CDR2 as LQKENI. Trimming cost V 2 bases and J 1 base, with 6 bases left between them. Here the CDR3 DNA reads TGTGCCAGCTCACCATTCGGGAGCAATCAGCCCCAGCATTTT. Translating gives CASSPFGSNQPQHF.

Only one count was recorded for this clone. The rearrangement uses TRBV23-1 and TRBJ1-4; D is uncertain. TRBV23-1 is known as an ORF, though its function is uncertain. Between the trimmed V and J ends, which lost 2 bases and 6 bases, there was a span of 13 bases. This CDR3 is 15 amino acids long. The CDR3 sequence is CASSQPRRAHEKLFF. CDR3 nucleotide sequence: TGCGCCAGCAGTCAACCCCGACGTGCTCATGAAAAACTGTTTTTT.

The chain employs TRBV6-6 and TRBJ1-2; 7 nucleotides line up with TRBD1. This CDR3 is 15 amino acids long. The germline V gene encodes CDR1 MNHNY and CDR2 SVGAGI (reference sequence). The J segment lost 4 bases and the V segment lost 6 bases, leaving 11 bases of the junction unmatched. The CDR3 reads CASRETQGTPYGYTF. Here the CDR3 DNA reads TGTGCCAGCAGGGAAACACAGGGGACTCCCTATGGCTACACCTTC.

This chain links TRBV6-5 with TRBJ1-2; possible D gene TRBD1, 6 bases. V was cut by 2 bases and J by 7 bases, with 17 bases left in between. This CDR3 contains 15 residues. Germline CDR1 MNHEY, CDR2 SVGAGI. CDR3 amino acids: CASSYPGTPVGGYTF. DNA of the CDR3: TGTGCCAGCAGTTACCCCGGGACACCAGTTGGTGGCTACACCTTC.

V gene TRBV5-6 combines with J gene TRBJ2-7, with 9 bases fitting TRBD1. Losses at the gene ends were 3 bases for V and 6 bases for J; bases not matched to a gene: 4. There are 13 residues in the CDR3. The V gene's germline CDR1 is SGHDT and CDR2 YYEEEE. The DNA for the CDR3 is TGTGCCAGCAGCTGGACAGGGGATCGCGAGCAGTACTTC. It translates to CASSWTGDREQYF.

J is TRBJ1-5 and V is TRBV19; a weak D match, TRBD1 (5 bases). The CDR3 has 14 residues. The V gene's germline CDR1 is LNHDA and CDR2 SQIVND (reference sequence). V gave up 3 bases and J gave up 5 bases, with 11 bases separating them. CDR3 DNA: TGTGCCAGTAGTATTGGGGGGGGTTATCAGCCCCAGCATTTT. It translates to CASSIGGGYQPQHF. Looking up the rest from reference TRBV19 and TRBJ1-5 gives the full variable domain: DGGITQSPKYLFRKEGQNVTLSCEQNLNHDAMYWYRQDPGQGLRLIYYSQIVNDFQKGDIAEGYSVSREKKESFPLTVTSAQKNPTAFYLCASSIGGGYQPQHFGDGTRLSIL.

J is TRBJ1-2 and V is TRBV5-4; tentatively, D is TRBD1 (5 bases). V lost 5 bases, J lost 3 bases, and 14 bases lay in between. Germline values: CDR1 SGHNT, CDR2 YYREEE (reference sequence). CDR3 length: 14 amino acids. CDR3 loop: CASRPQGEDYGYTF. The CDR3 DNA is TGTGCCAGCAGACCCCAGGGAGAAGACTATGGCTACACCTTC.

This chain uses TRBV7-8 with TRBJ1-4; tentatively, D is TRBD1 (5 bases). CDR3 length equals 15 residues. The V end was cut by 1 base, the J end by 2 bases, with 8 bases between. Germline CDR1 reads SGHVS; CDR2 reads FQNEAQ. The CDR3 region is CASSLGGITNEKLFF. In DNA form, the CDR3 reads TGTGCCAGCAGCTTAGGGGGGATCACTAATGAAAAACTGTTTTTT. Based on the CDR3 plus reference TRBV7-8 and TRBJ1-4, the full variable domain is GAGVSQSPRYKVAKRGQDVALRCDPISGHVSLFWYQQALGQGPEFLTYFQNEAQLDKSGLPSDRFFAERPEGSVSTLKIQRTQQEDSAVYLCASSLGGITNEKLFFGSGTQLSVL.

The chain couples TRBV6-5 to TRBJ2-1; 9 bases are shared with TRBD1. CDR3 size: 16 residues. Losses at the gene ends were 4 bases for V and 4 bases for J; bases not matched to a gene: 8. Germline V gene lookup returns CDR1 MNHEY and CDR2 SVGAGI. The DNA for the CDR3 is TGTGCCAGCAGTTCCTTGGGGACAGGGCTATACAATGAGCAGTTCTTC. Its translation: CASSSLGTGLYNEQFF.

The chain recombines TRBV11-2 with TRBJ2-1; TRBD2 matches 7 bases. This CDR3 comprises 16 residues. After removal of 5 bases from V and 3 bases from J, the junction contained 10 bases not matched to a gene. Germline lookup yields CDR1 SGHAT and CDR2 FQNNGV. Here the CDR3 DNA reads TGTGCCAGCAGCACGGACCCTAGCGGTCTCTACAATGAGCAGTTCTTC. It encodes CASSTDPSGLYNEQFF.

The gene calls are TRBV19 and TRBJ1-2; 8 bases are a match to TRBD1. This CDR3 has 14 amino acids. Trimming took 6 bases from V and 4 from J; bases not matched to a gene: 7. The V gene's germline CDR1 is LNHDA and CDR2 SQIVND (reference sequence). CDR3 region: CASSPSQGAYGYTF. For the CDR3, the DNA is TGTGCCAGTAGCCCAAGCCAGGGGGCCTATGGCTACACCTTC.

The V call is TRBV7-8, the J call TRBJ1-3; D is undetermined. The CDR3 has 14 amino acids. Germline V gene lookup returns CDR1 SGHVS and CDR2 FQNEAQ. V lost 5 bases, J lost 4 bases, and 12 bases lay in between. As DNA, the CDR3 is TGTGCCAGCAGCAGCGACCCTCTAGGAAACACCATATATTTT. Amino acids: CASSSDPLGNTIYF.

This sequence joins TRBV9 and TRBJ1-2, with D maybe TRBD1 (6 bases). The germline V gene encodes CDR1 SGDLS and CDR2 YYNGEE. This CDR3 contains 14 residues. Trimming took 2 bases from V and 8 from J, leaving 16 bases between them. This CDR3 is CASSVYQGSDGYTF. The DNA of the CDR3 is TGTGCCAGCAGCGTTTATCAGGGGTCGGACGGCTACACCTTC.